These 19 T cell receptor beta chains originate from one sample sequenced in a study of blood T cell repertoires in COVID-19. The repertoire was sequenced with immunoSEQ multiplex PCR; TCRdb's copy has only in-frame clones and lacks some. The repertoire holds around 250,000 clones, with roughly nine tenths as singletons. Input material: PBMCs or T cells enriched from blood (not recorded which). Source of these receptors: a human donor in a cohort exposed to, infected with or recovered from COVID-19 (not recorded which). The donor label of this sample is uncertain.

This sequence joins TRBV19 and TRBJ1-5; 8 bases are shared with TRBD1. The CDR3 is 14 amino acids. Germline CDR1 is LNHDA and CDR2 is SQIVND (reference sequence). The trim removed 3 bases at V and 6 bases at J, leaving 4 bases unmatched. The CDR3 DNA is TGTGCCAGTAGTATCTTCAGGGGGCCTCAGCCCCAGCATTTT. It yields the protein CASSIFRGPQPQHF.

V usage is TRBV10-2 and J usage is TRBJ2-7; perhaps TRBD2 as D (6 bases). CDR1 is WSHSY, CDR2 SAAADI, per germline. The V gene lost 6 bases and the J gene lost 4 bases, with 16 bases spanning the gap. This CDR3 region has 14 residues. The CDR3 loop reads CASSRMGLSYEQYF. The CDR3 coding sequence is TGCGCCAGCAGCAGAATGGGACTGTCGTACGAGCAGTACTTC.

V is TRBV9 and J is TRBJ2-5, with TRBD2 identical over 15 bases. The J segment lost 2 bases and the V segment lost 3 bases, leaving 5 bases of the junction unmatched. Looked up from germline, CDR1 is SGDLS and CDR2 is YYNGEE. The CDR3 consists of 17 residues. CDR3 loop: CASSAGLAGGGQETQYF. The CDR3 bases are TGTGCCAGCAGCGCGGGACTAGCGGGGGGCGGACAAGAGACCCAGTACTTC.

The rearrangement joins TRBV15 to TRBJ2-7; maybe TRBD2 (6 bases). Trimming removed 0 bases from V and 0 bases from J, with 15 bases in between. The V gene's germline CDR1 is LNHNV and CDR2 YYDKDF (reference sequence). The CDR3 consists of 17 residues. The CDR3 here is CATSRESEGGDSYEQYF. In DNA form, the CDR3 reads TGTGCCACCAGCAGAGAGTCGGAAGGAGGGGACTCCTACGAGCAGTACTTC.

The gene calls are TRBV5-1 and TRBJ2-7, with 7 bases lining up with TRBD1. The CDR3 loop spans 16 amino acids. J was trimmed by 7 bases and V by 1 base; bases with no gene match: 14. Germline V gene sequence: CDR1 SGHRS, CDR2 YFSETQ. CDR3 in DNA: TGCGCCAGCAGCTTGTTTGAAACAGGGGAAAGGAGAGAGCAGTACTTC. It is translated as CASSLFETGERREQYF.

V is TRBV13 and J is TRBJ1-6; D may be TRBD1 (6 bases). Trimming cost V 0 bases and J 7 bases, with 7 bases left between them. The CDR3 is 14 residues long. Per germline, CDR1 PRHDT and CDR2 FYEKMQ (reference sequence). As DNA, the CDR3 is TGTGCCAGCAGCTTAGGCAGGGGAAATTCACCCCTCCACTTT. It is translated as CASSLGRGNSPLHF. The whole variable domain, remainder taken from reference TRBV13 and TRBJ1-6, is AAGVIQSPRHLIKEKRETATLKCYPIPRHDTVYWYQQGPGQDPQFLISFYEKMQSDKGSIPDRFSAQQFSDYHSELNMSSLELGDSALYFCASSLGRGNSPLHFGNGTRLTVT.

This chain links TRBV18 with TRBJ2-7; D is uncertain. V lost 6 bases and J 4 bases, leaving 7 bases between the germline ends. Germline V gene data show CDR1 as KGHSH and CDR2 as LQKENI. This CDR3 contains 11 residues. The CDR3 here is CASSLVYEQYF. The CDR3 DNA reads as TGTGCCAGCTCCCTTGTTTACGAGCAGTACTTC.

V usage is TRBV7-9 and J usage is TRBJ1-2, with D possibly being TRBD1 (5 bases). The V and J ends lost 5 bases and 3 bases respectively, with 16 bases between them. The CDR3 loop spans 15 amino acids. Germline CDR1 SEHNR, CDR2 FQNEAQ (reference sequence). The DNA for the CDR3 is TGTGCCAGCAGCATCCTCCCCCGGACACACTATGGCTACACCTTC. Its protein is CASSILPRTHYGYTF.

V and J are TRBV9 and TRBJ1-5, with D possibly being TRBD1 (5 bases). Germline lookup yields CDR1 SGDLS and CDR2 YYNGEE. The CDR3 totals 13 residues. The ends were cut back, 3 bases at V and 3 bases at J, with 7 bases in the middle. The DNA of the CDR3 is TGTGCCAGCAGCGAGGGGTACAATCAGCCCCAGCATTTT. Translation: CASSEGYNQPQHF.

The CDR3 DNA reads as TGTGCCAGCAGCTTAGGGAGTGGCAGGGCCCTAGGAAACACCATATATTTT. It codes for CASSLGSGRALGNTIYF. This sequence joins TRBV11-2 and TRBJ1-3; possibly TRBD1 for D (5 bases). The CDR3 length is 17 residues. V was clipped by 1 base and J by 4 bases, with 17 bases between them. CDR1 is SGHAT and CDR2 is FQNNGV in the germline V gene.

The chain combines TRBV5-5 with TRBJ2-5, with D possibly being TRBD1 (7 bases). V was shortened by 1 base and J by 4 bases, with 14 bases between the two germline ends. This CDR3 spans 15 amino acids. The V gene's germline CDR1 is SGHKS and CDR2 YYEKEE (reference sequence). Here the CDR3 reads CASSLYDREVETQYF. In DNA form, the CDR3 reads TGTGCCAGCAGCTTGTATGACAGGGAGGTAGAGACCCAGTACTTC.

V and J are TRBV6-5 and TRBJ2-5; D gene ambiguous. This CDR3 has 14 amino acids. V shed 6 bases and J shed 2 bases, with 13 bases lying between them. CDR1 is MNHEY and CDR2 is SVGAGI in the germline V gene. The DNA for the CDR3 is TGTGCCAGCAGAAACTCTCCGCGGCAAGAGACCCAGTACTTC. The encoded protein is CASRNSPRQETQYF.

This chain links TRBV28 with TRBJ2-3, with D maybe TRBD2 (6 bases). The CDR3 is 16 amino acids. Germline V lookup: CDR1 MDHEN, CDR2 SYDVKM. Trimming left V 1 base short and J 1 base short, with 12 bases between. The CDR3 region is CASSLLRGLGTDTQYF. CDR3 DNA: TGTGCCAGCAGTTTATTACGGGGGTTGGGCACAGATACGCAGTATTTT.

V gene TRBV30 combines with J gene TRBJ2-7; 10 nucleotides agree with TRBD1. The CDR3 totals 12 residues. The germline V gene has CDR1 GTSNPN and CDR2 SVGIG (reference sequence). After removal of 7 bases from V and 3 bases from J, the junction contained 3 bases not matched to a gene. The DNA of the CDR3 is TGTGCCTCGACAGGGGGCGGCTACGAGCAGTACTTC. Residues: CASTGGGYEQYF.

The V and J genes are TRBV11-2 and TRBJ2-7, with a tentative D call TRBD1 (6 bases). Germline lookup yields CDR1 SGHAT and CDR2 FQNNGV. The CDR3 consists of 14 residues. V lost 5 bases and J lost 5, with 16 bases in between. CDR3 residues: CASSGGRGSNEQYF. The CDR3 nucleotides are TGTGCCAGCAGCGGGGGCCGTGGTTCGAACGAGCAGTACTTC.

This rearrangement joins TRBV9 to TRBJ2-7; TRBD1 matches at 9 bases. The germline V gene has CDR1 SGDLS and CDR2 YYNGEE. Trimming at V came to 4 bases and at J to 2 bases, leaving 4 bases not matched to a gene. There are 14 residues in the CDR3. The CDR3 spells CASSPGQGPYEQYF. The DNA for the CDR3 is TGTGCCAGCAGCCCGGGACAGGGACCCTACGAGCAGTACTTC. The full variable domain, with the rest looked up from reference TRBV9 and TRBJ2-7, is DSGVTQTPKHLITATGQRVTLRCSPRSGDLSVYWYQQSLDQGLQFLIQYYNGEERAKGNILERFSAQQFPDLHSELNLSSLELGDSALYFCASSPGQGPYEQYFGPGTRLTVT.

As DNA, the CDR3 is TGTGCCAGCAGCTTAGCGCCAGGGCCCCATGAGCAGTTCTTC. Its translation: CASSLAPGPHEQFF. J is TRBJ2-1 and V is TRBV7-8; a weak D match, TRBD1 (5 bases). V was clipped by 0 bases and J by 8 bases, with 11 bases between them. CDR1 is SGHVS, CDR2 FQNEAQ, per germline. This CDR3 is built from 14 residues.

V and J are TRBV27 and TRBJ2-2, with a weak D call TRBD1 (6 bases). The V end was cut by 2 bases, the J end by 2 bases, with 12 bases between. The CDR3 runs 16 residues. Germline loops: CDR1 MNHEY, CDR2 SMNVEV (reference sequence). For the CDR3, the DNA is TGTGCCAGCAGTTTAGAGAGCAGGGGAAACACCGGGGAGCTGTTTTTT. It yields the protein CASSLESRGNTGELFF.

V is TRBV5-4 and J is TRBJ2-5; 8 nucleotides line up with TRBD2. The CDR3 loop spans 13 amino acids. Trimming took 2 bases from V and 4 from J; bases not matched to a gene: 1. Per germline, CDR1 SGHNT and CDR2 YYREEE (reference sequence). The CDR3: CASSFSGGETQYF. CDR3 in DNA: TGTGCCAGCAGCTTCAGCGGGGGAGAGACCCAGTACTTC.